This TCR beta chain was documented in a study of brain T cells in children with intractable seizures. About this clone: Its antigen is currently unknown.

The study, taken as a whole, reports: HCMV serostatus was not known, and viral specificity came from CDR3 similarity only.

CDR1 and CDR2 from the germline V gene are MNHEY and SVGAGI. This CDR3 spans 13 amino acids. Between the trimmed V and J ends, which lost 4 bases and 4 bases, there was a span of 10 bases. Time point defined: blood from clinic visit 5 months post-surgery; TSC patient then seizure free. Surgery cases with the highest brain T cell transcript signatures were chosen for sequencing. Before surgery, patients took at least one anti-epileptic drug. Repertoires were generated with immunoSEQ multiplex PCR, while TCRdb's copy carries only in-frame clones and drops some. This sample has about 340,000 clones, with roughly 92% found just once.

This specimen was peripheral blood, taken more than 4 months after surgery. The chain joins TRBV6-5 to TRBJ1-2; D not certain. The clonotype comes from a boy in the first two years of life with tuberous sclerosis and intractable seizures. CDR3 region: CASSSLRSYGYTF. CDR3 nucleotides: TGTGCCAGCAGTTCCTTAAGGAGCTATGGCTACACCTTC.